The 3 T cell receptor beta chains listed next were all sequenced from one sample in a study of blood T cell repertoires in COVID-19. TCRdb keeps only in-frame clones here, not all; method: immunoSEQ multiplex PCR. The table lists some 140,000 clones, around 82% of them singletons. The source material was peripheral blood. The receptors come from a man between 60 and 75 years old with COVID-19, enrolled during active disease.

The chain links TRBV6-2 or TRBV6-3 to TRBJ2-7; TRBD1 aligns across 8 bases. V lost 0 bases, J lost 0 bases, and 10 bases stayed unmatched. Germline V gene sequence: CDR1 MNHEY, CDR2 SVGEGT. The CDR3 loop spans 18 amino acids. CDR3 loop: CASSYSPRPGGASYEQYF. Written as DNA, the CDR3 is TGTGCCAGCAGTTACTCCCCTAGGCCAGGGGGCGCCTCCTACGAGCAGTACTTC.

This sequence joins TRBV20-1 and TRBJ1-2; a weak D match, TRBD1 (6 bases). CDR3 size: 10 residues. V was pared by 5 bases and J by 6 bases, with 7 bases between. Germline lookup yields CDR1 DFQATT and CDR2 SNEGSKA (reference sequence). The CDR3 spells CSAWTDGYTF. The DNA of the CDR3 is TGCAGTGCTTGGACAGATGGCTACACCTTC.

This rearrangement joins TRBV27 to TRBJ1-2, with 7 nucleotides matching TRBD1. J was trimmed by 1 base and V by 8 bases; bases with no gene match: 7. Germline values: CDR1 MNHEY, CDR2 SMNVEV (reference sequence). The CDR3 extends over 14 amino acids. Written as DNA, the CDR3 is TGTGCCAGCTCCCAGGGACAGAATAACTATGGCTACACCTTC. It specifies CASSQGQNNYGYTF.